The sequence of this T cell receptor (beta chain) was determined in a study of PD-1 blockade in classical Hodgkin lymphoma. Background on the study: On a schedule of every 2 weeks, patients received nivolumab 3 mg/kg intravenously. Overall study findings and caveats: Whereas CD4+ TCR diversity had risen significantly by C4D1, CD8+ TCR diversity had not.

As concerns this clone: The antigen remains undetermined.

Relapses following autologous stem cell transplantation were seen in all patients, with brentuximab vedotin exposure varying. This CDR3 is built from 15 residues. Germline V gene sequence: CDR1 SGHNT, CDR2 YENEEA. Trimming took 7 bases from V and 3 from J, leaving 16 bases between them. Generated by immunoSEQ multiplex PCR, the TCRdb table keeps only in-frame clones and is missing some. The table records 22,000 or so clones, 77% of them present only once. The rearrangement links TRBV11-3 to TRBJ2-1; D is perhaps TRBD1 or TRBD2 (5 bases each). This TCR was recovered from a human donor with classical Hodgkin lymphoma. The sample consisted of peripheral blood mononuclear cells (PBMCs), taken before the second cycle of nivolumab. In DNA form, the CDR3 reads TGTGCCAGCACCAACCCCGGGACCGGCTACAATGAGCAGTTCTTC. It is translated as CASTNPGTGYNEQFF.